This is a list of T cell receptor beta chains from one sample in a study of CD8 T cells in ankylosing spondylitis. TCRdb re-derived calls from the 5' RACE reads in MiXCR, one entry per CDR3 protein. The table lists about 700,000 distinct CDR3 sequences, over 15% of them singletons. Sequenced sample: blood, either unsorted or a sorted T cell fraction (not recorded which). The receptor set was obtained from a male donor with ankylosing spondylitis. CDR3s include the opening cysteine and the closing phenylalanine or tryptophan. A D gene is named only where the DNA matches it firmly. Part of the rows lack a size; the others show once, few, many or a class for expanded clones.

>.|.|TRBV11-2|TRBJ2-2
TGTGCCAGCAGCTTAGAATCGAGGGGCCAGAACACCGGGGAGCTGTTTTTT
CASSLESRGQNTGELFF
>TRBD2|.|TRBV30|TRBJ2-7
TGTGCCTGGAAGGCGGGAGGGCCAAACGAGCAGTACTTC
CAWKAGGPNEQYF
>TRBD1|once|TRBV29-1|TRBJ2-1
TGCAGCGCAGTCAGGGGGCCAAACAATGAGCAGTTCTTC
CSAVRGPNNEQFF
>TRBD2|few|TRBV4-1|TRBJ2-3
TGCGCCAGCAGCCAATGGCCGCTAGCGGGAGACGGGGATACGCAGTATTTT
CASSQWPLAGDGDTQYF
>.|.|TRBV12-3/TRBV12-4|TRBJ2-3
TGTGCCAGCAGTTGGGATAGCGGACATGGTACGCAGTATTTT
CASSWDSGHGTQYF
>TRBD1|.|TRBV25-1|TRBJ2-1
TGTGCCAGCAGTTTCGGGACAGGGGGCCCCAATGAGCAGTTCTTC
CASSFGTGGPNEQFF
>TRBD1|.|TRBV6-5|TRBJ1-6
TGTGCCAGCAGTTTCCAAGTGGACAGGGCTTCACCCCTCCACTTT
CASSFQVDRASPLHF
>.|once|TRBV15|TRBJ2-7
TGTGCCACCAGCAGAGTCGCGGACTCCTACGAGCAGTACTTC
CATSRVADSYEQYF
>TRBD1|few|TRBV29-1|TRBJ2-5
TGCAGCGCGTCGGGACAGGGGCTTGGACCCCGTCAAGAGACCCAGTACTTC
CSASGQGLGPRQETQYF
>.|.|TRBV12-3/TRBV12-4|TRBJ2-1
TGTGCCAGCAGCCAACTTGGTAGGGACCAGTTCTTC
CASSQLGRDQFF
>.|few|TRBV7-2|TRBJ1-2
TGTGCCAGCAGCCCCGGAATCTATGGCTACACCTTC
CASSPGIYGYTF
>.|few|TRBV4-2|TRBJ2-1
TGTGCCAGCAGCCAGCGCGCGGGGAAACCCAACAATGAGCAGTTCTTC
CASSQRAGKPNNEQFF
>.|few|TRBV7-2|TRBJ2-1
TGTGCCAGCAGCTTAGGGAGGAGCCCGGCAGAGCAGTTCTTC
CASSLGRSPAEQFF
>.|many|TRBV29-1|TRBJ2-7
TGCAGCGTTGACGGCGGGAAACCCTACGAGCAGTACTTC
CSVDGGKPYEQYF
>.|.|TRBV28|TRBJ2-1
TGTGCCAGCAGTTTATTGGGCAGACAGTTCTTC
CASSLLGRQFF
>.|.|TRBV7-2|TRBJ2-7
TGTGCCAGCAGCGGAGTCGGTGGGTCCTCCTACGAGCAGTACTTC
CASSGVGGSSYEQYF
>TRBD2|.|TRBV11-2|TRBJ2-1
TGTGCCAGCAGCTCGTCCACTAGCGGGAGAGGGGGTTCAAGCTCCTACAATGAGCAGTTCTTC
CASSSSTSGRGGSSSYNEQFF
>TRBD1|.|TRBV27|TRBJ1-5
TGTGCCAGCAGACAGACAGGGGCTGAAGGTCAGCCCCAGCATTTT
CASRQTGAEGQPQHF
>.|once|TRBV30|TRBJ2-1
TGTGCCTGGAGTCGCCTTAGCTCCTACAATGAGCAGTTCTTC
CAWSRLSSYNEQFF
>TRBD1|few|TRBV7-9|TRBJ1-1
TGTGCCAGCAGCTCCTACACAGGGGTCGCTGAAGCTTTCTTT
CASSSYTGVAEAFF
>TRBD2|.|TRBV3-1|TRBJ2-3
TGTGCCAGCAGCCAAGATCTCCCGGGACTAGCGGGCACAGATACGCAGTATTTT
CASSQDLPGLAGTDTQYF
>.|.|TRBV30|TRBJ1-1
TGTGCCTGGGAACTCATACAGGGTACTGAAGCTTTCTTT
CAWELIQGTEAFF
>.|.|TRBV3-1|TRBJ1-3
TGTGCCAGCAGCCAAGGTTTGGGGGCGAGCTCTGGAAACACCATATATTTT
CASSQGLGASSGNTIYF
>TRBD1|few|TRBV20-1|TRBJ2-7
TGCAGTGCCGAGACAGGGAAAAACGAGCAGTACTTC
CSAETGKNEQYF
>TRBD2|.|TRBV11-2|TRBJ2-5
TGTGCCAGCAGCTCGCCAGGACTAGCGGGGGGACCCCAAGAGACCCAGTACTTC
CASSSPGLAGGPQETQYF
>.|.|TRBV7-2|TRBJ1-4
TGTGCCAGCAGCTCCCACGGAGCTAATGAAAAACTGTTTTTT
CASSSHGANEKLFF
>.|few|TRBV12-3/TRBV12-4|TRBJ1-1
TGTGCCAGCAGACCCAGCGGGGGCGACACTGAAGCTTTCTTT
CASRPSGGDTEAFF
>.|few|TRBV29-1|TRBJ2-3
TGCAGCGTTGACCTGGGGCAGGGGGGCGCGAATACGCAGTATTTT
CSVDLGQGGANTQYF
>.|few|TRBV5-4|TRBJ2-2
TGTGCCAGCAGCTTGGCCACGGGGGTCGGCACCGGGGAGCTGTTTTTT
CASSLATGVGTGELFF
>.|.|TRBV29-1|TRBJ2-3
TGCAGCGGCGGGGGCCTCTCGAAACAAGATACGCAGTATTTT
CSGGGLSKQDTQYF
>TRBD1|.|TRBV5-1|TRBJ2-7
TGCGCCAGCAGCCCCACAGGGGGCGCTTCCTACGAGCAGTACTTC
CASSPTGGASYEQYF
>.|.|TRBV6-5|TRBJ1-6
TGTGCCAGCAGTTATTTACCGGAGACGCGCTCCTATAATTCACCCCTCCACTTT
CASSYLPETRSYNSPLHF
>.|few|TRBV7-8|TRBJ2-7
TGTGCCAGCAGCTCGACGACACTAAAAAGGAGCTCCTACGAGCAGTACTTC
CASSSTTLKRSSYEQYF
>.|.|TRBV5-1|TRBJ2-7
TGCGCCAGCAGCTTGCTCGAAGGATCATTCTCCTACGAGCAGTACTTC
CASSLLEGSFSYEQYF
>TRBD2|.|TRBV12-3/TRBV12-4|TRBJ2-5
TGTGCCAGCAGAGCACCGGGACTAGCGGGGGTGACCCAGTACTTC
CASRAPGLAGVTQYF
>.|many|TRBV12-3/TRBV12-4|TRBJ1-2
TGTGCCAGCAGTTTCCCCCCCCTTTGGTGGGGCTACACCTTC
CASSFPPLWWGYTF
>.|.|TRBV12-3/TRBV12-4|TRBJ2-2
TGTGCCAGCAGTTTAGGGGAACAAACCCCGGGGCTGTTTTTT
CASSLGEQTPGLFF
>.|.|TRBV7-2|TRBJ2-1
TGTGCCAGCAGCAGGGGGGCAGGGGCAGGGAACAATGAGCAGTTCTTC
CASSRGAGAGNNEQFF
>.|many|TRBV7-2|TRBJ2-3
TGTGCCAGCTCCGCCGGGAACCGGAGAGATACGCAGTATTTT
CASSAGNRRDTQYF
>.|.|TRBV29-1|TRBJ1-4
TGCAGCGCGACCAGATGGGGCCTGGGGGATGAAAAACTGTTTTTT
CSATRWGLGDEKLFF
>.|.|TRBV3-1|TRBJ2-5
TGTGCCAGCATTAGAAGTATGGCAGACGGGGCGAACCAAGAGACCCAGTACTTC
CASIRSMADGANQETQYF
>TRBD1|.|TRBV29-1|TRBJ1-5
TGCAGCGTCTCCGGACAGGGCACCAATCAGCCCCAGCATTTT
CSVSGQGTNQPQHF